What follows are 13 T cell receptor beta chains derived from one specimen sequenced in a study of control samples from healthy donors and cancer patients. Data came from immunoSEQ multiplex PCR; TCRdb stores just in-frame clones and leaves some out. The sample has about 79,000 clones; 93% are singletons. The sequenced material came from PBMCs. The receptors originated from a woman aged 40 to 50 with lung cancer.

The J gene is TRBJ2-1, the V gene TRBV7-9; the D is unclear. V was clipped by 1 base and J by 2 bases, with 18 bases between them. The CDR3 runs 18 residues. Germline lookup yields CDR1 SEHNR and CDR2 FQNEAQ (reference sequence). The CDR3 DNA reads as TGTGCCAGCAGCTTAGAGCCGGGTCCACATACCGCCTACAATGAGCAGTTCTTC. Its translation is CASSLEPGPHTAYNEQFF.

This sequence joins TRBV7-9 and TRBJ1-2, with no clear D. In germline, CDR1 is SEHNR, CDR2 FQNEAQ (reference sequence). Trimming removed 1 base from V and 2 bases from J, with 8 bases in between. CDR3 length: 14 residues. In DNA form, the CDR3 reads TGTGCCAGCAGCTTAGGATCGGGGAACTATGGCTACACCTTC. It encodes CASSLGSGNYGYTF.

The chain employs TRBV27 and TRBJ2-6; no definite D call. The CDR3 totals 16 residues. V lost 5 bases and J 1 base, leaving 12 bases between the germline ends. Germline values: CDR1 MNHEY, CDR2 SMNVEV (reference sequence). The chain's CDR3 is CASSPALRSGANVLTF. CDR3 bases: TGTGCCAGCAGTCCCGCCTTACGGTCTGGGGCCAACGTCCTGACTTTC.

The chain recombines TRBV10-3 with TRBJ1-1; 7 bases map to TRBD1. Germline CDR1 and CDR2: ENHRY and SYGVKD. J lost 5 bases, V lost 0 bases, and 3 bases had no gene match. This CDR3 is 14 amino acids long. As DNA, the CDR3 is TGTGCCATCAGTGAGTCGACAGGGCGTACTGAAGCTTTCTTT. Its translation is CAISESTGRTEAFF.

The gene calls are TRBV29-1 and TRBJ1-2; TRBD1 agrees at 9 bases. CDR3 length equals 11 residues. Trimming removed 6 bases from V and 8 bases from J; junction bases left unmatched: 4. Germline lookup yields CDR1 SQVTM and CDR2 ANQGSEA. CDR3 nucleotides: TGCAGCGTGGACAGGGGTGACGGCTACACCTTC. Encoded protein: CSVDRGDGYTF.

The CDR3 is CASSVRYQETQYF. Here the CDR3 DNA reads TGTGCCAGCAGCGTCCGATACCAAGAGACCCAGTACTTC. The chain employs TRBV9 and TRBJ2-5; D is undetermined. V shed 2 bases and J shed 0 bases, with 5 bases lying between them. Germline V gene data show CDR1 as SGDLS and CDR2 as YYNGEE. The CDR3 contains 13 residues.

The count of this clone is one. This chain joins TRBV27 and TRBJ2-5; D uncertain. Germline assignment: CDR1 MNHEY and CDR2 SMNVEV (reference sequence). The CDR3 length is 15 residues. V was cut by 6 bases and J by 1 base, with 15 bases left in between. CDR3 sequence (DNA): TGTGCCAGCAGCAGTTTTTATGGAGCCCAAGAGACCCAGTACTTC. This codes for CASSSFYGAQETQYF.

The rearrangement uses TRBV3-1 (or the pseudogene TRBV3-2) and TRBJ2-3, with a possible D match to TRBD2 (5 bases). This CDR3 region has 15 residues. Germline CDR1 and CDR2: LGHDT and YNNKEL (reference sequence). Trimming took 5 bases from V and 0 from J, leaving 12 bases between them. The DNA for the CDR3 is TGTGCCAGCAGCTTCGCGGGTACAAGCACAGATACGCAGTATTTT. This translates into CASSFAGTSTDTQYF.

The gene calls are TRBV30 and TRBJ1-2; perhaps TRBD1 as D (6 bases). This CDR3 spans 14 amino acids. V was trimmed by 5 bases and J by 7 bases, leaving 20 bases between them. CDR1 is GTSNPN, CDR2 SVGIG, per germline (reference sequence). The CDR3 DNA follows: TGTGCCTGGCTCGGGGGGTACAGGGTTGGTGGCTACACCTTC. As protein: CAWLGGYRVGGYTF.

The rearrangement links TRBV19 to TRBJ1-1, with a possible D match to TRBD1 (6 bases). V lost 3 bases and J 5 bases, leaving 19 bases between the germline ends. Germline V CDR1 and CDR2: LNHDA, SQIVND (reference sequence). This CDR3 comprises 16 residues. DNA for the CDR3: TGTGCCAGTAGTATTGGGAAGGGGGTCCGGCAGACTGAAGCTTTCTTT. It yields the protein CASSIGKGVRQTEAFF.

V and J are TRBV2 and TRBJ1-2, with 9 positions matching TRBD1. V was clipped by 2 bases and J by 7 bases; unmatched bases: 8. CDR3 length equals 15 residues. Germline V gene data show CDR1 as SNHLY and CDR2 as FYNNEI. The CDR3, as DNA: TGTGCCAGCAGTGAATTCTCGACAGGGGGGCGTGGCTACACCTTC. It specifies CASSEFSTGGRGYTF.

This clone was detected once. The CDR3 protein is CASRTGGAYEQYF. As DNA, the CDR3 is TGTGCCAGCAGGACAGGGGGCGCCTACGAGCAGTACTTC. V gene TRBV27 combines with J gene TRBJ2-7; 10 bases are a match to TRBD1. Per germline, CDR1 MNHEY and CDR2 SMNVEV (reference sequence). The ends lost 6 bases at V and 2 bases at J; junction bases unmatched: 1. The CDR3 runs 13 residues.

J is TRBJ1-4 and V is TRBV28; D might be TRBD1 (5 bases). The V end was cut by 6 bases, the J end by 5 bases, with 13 bases between. Per germline, CDR1 MDHEN and CDR2 SYDVKM. The CDR3 spans 14 residues. This CDR3 is CASSPTEKNEKLFF. Written as DNA, the CDR3 is TGTGCCAGCAGCCCGACAGAGAAGAATGAAAAACTGTTTTTT. Complete variable domain (other parts from reference TRBV28 and TRBJ1-4): DVKVTQSSRYLVKRTGEKVFLECVQDMDHENMFWYRQDPGLGLRLIYFSYDVKMKEKGDIPEGYSVSREKKERFSLILESASTNQTSMYLCASSPTEKNEKLFFGSGTQLSVL.